This TCR beta chain was captured in a study of early stage breast cancer tumors. Study-level points and caveats: Commonly generated sequences made up most enriched TCRB sequences shared between patients. Tumors had about 2.4-fold higher T cell density and higher clonality than adjacent normal breast tissue.

As to this clone: The antigen remains undetermined.

Blood replicates held 0.5 ug DNA, tumor or normal breast approximately 1.5 ug, two each. Generated by immunoSEQ multiplex PCR, the TCRdb table keeps only in-frame clones and is missing some. The sample holds around 48,000 clones, about 89% seen once. The CDR3 is 15 amino acids. J was trimmed by 10 bases and V by 6 bases; bases with no gene match: 10. Germline CDR1 reads MDHEN; CDR2 reads SYDVKM. The rearrangement joins TRBV28 to TRBJ1-6; 9 bases fit TRBD1. Sequencing was performed on blood. The TCR was taken from a person between 65 and 79 years old with breast cancer. The CDR3: CASSSPGTGWSPLHF. As DNA, the CDR3 is TGTGCCAGCAGCAGTCCCGGGACAGGGTGGTCACCCCTCCACTTT.